This T cell receptor (beta chain) was captured in a study of tumor and adjacent non-tumor tissue in lung cancer. Study-wide background: Patients comprised approximately eleven adenocarcinoma, 2 squamous cell carcinoma and 1 small cell lung cancer.

Germline V gives CDR1 SGHRS, CDR2 YFSETQ. The CDR3 sequence is 18 residues long. RNA was extracted from bulk tissue without any cell sorting. The library came from three nested PCR rounds adapted from ARM-PCR protocols. TCRdb passed the multiplex PCR reads through MiXCR, listing each CDR3 protein once. The data hold under 150,000 distinct CDR3 sequences, with roughly 70% observed a single time. Regarding this clonotype: This clone may be a read error of a much larger clone one base away.

Sequenced: lung tumor tissue. The genes are TRBV5-1 and TRBJ2-1; 8 nucleotides match TRBD2. The receptor was derived from a man in his sixties with small cell lung cancer. The CDR3 loop reads CASSLDSIIAGSWNEQSF. The CDR3 DNA reads as TGCGCCAGCAGCTTGGACAGCATTATAGCGGGAAGCTGGAATGAGCAGTCCTTC.